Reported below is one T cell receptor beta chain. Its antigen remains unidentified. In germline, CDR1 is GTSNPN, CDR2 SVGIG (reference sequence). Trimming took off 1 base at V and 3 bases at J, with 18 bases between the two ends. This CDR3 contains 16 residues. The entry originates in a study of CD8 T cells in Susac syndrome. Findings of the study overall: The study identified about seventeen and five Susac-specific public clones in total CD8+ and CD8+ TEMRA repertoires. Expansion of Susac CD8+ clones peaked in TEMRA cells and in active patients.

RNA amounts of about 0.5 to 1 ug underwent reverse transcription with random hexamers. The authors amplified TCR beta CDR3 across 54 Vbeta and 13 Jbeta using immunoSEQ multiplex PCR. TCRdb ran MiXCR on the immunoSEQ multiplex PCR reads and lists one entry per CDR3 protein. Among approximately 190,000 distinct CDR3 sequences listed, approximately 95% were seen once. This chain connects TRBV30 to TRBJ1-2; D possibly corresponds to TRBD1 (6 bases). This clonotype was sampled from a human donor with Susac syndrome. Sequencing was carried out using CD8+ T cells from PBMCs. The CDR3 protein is CAWSGHRDLGDYGYTF. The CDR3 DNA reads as TGTGCCTGGAGTGGCCACAGGGACCTGGGCGACTATGGCTACACCTTC. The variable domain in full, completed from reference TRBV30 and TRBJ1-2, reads SQTIHQWPATLVQPVGSPLSLECTVEGTSNPNLYWYRQAAGRGLQLLFYSVGIGQISSEVPQNLSASRPQDRQFILSSKKLLLSDSGFYLCAWSGHRDLGDYGYTFGSGTRLTVV.